The TCR beta chain described here comes from a study of T cell repertoires in ileal Crohn's disease. General study results and limits: Compared with non-smokers, active smokers at surgery showed more clonal expansions. Sorted CD8 T cells held more high-frequency clones than CD4.

Sample time point: inflamed ileum from the surgical specimen. Patients were adults with ileal or ileocolonic Crohn's disease needing resection. With respect to this clone: What it recognizes is unknown.

The protocol was immunoSEQ multiplex PCR, while the TCRdb copy is restricted to in-frame clones and leaves out a portion. The table lists some 2,900 clones, roughly 83% of them singletons. This sequence was found in an adult with Crohn's disease. Sequencing was carried out using ileal tissue.

CDR3: CASSLTGTSLLDTQYF. CDR3 nucleotide sequence: TGTGCCAGCAGCTTAACGGGGACTAGTCTTTTAGATACGCAGTATTTT. The J gene is TRBJ2-3, the V gene TRBV7-9; the match to TRBD2 covers 8 bases. The CDR3 covers 16 residues. Germline V gene sequence: CDR1 SEHNR, CDR2 FQNEAQ (reference sequence). With V trimmed by 2 bases and J by 5 bases, 9 bases remained unmatched.